The entry that follows covers one TCR beta chain sequence. J gave up 12 bases and V 2 bases, and 4 bases lay outside the gene matches. The length of the CDR3 is 13 residues. The sample is drawn from a study of blood T cell repertoires in COVID-19. Study-level information: The United States, Italy and Spain provided the acute and convalescent COVID-19 samples. T cells, B-cell-depleted T cells, or PBMCs provided the cDNA or gDNA that served as material.

Study processing details: It was from reference gene primer amplification that nucleated cell counts were estimated. Profiling relied on immunoSEQ multiplex PCR, and the TCRdb table lists in-frame clones only, not all of them. V, J and clone size are taken as reported in that table, and D and trimming were inferred from the DNA itself. The sample holds some 250,000 clones; more than 65% are singletons and the top ten take less than 4%. The clonotype comes from a woman between 18 and 29 years old with acute or convalescent COVID-19. The sequencing sample was made of peripheral blood. V gene TRBV6-7 combines with J gene TRBJ1-6; 7 bases match TRBD1. TRBV6-7 is an ORF, with its function uncertain. DNA of the CDR3: TGTGCCAGCAGTTACAGACAGGGCGAACCCCTCCACTTT. This gives the protein CASSYRQGEPLHF.